This T cell receptor (beta chain) was retrieved from a study of OX40 agonist ivuxolimab in advanced cancers. At the level of the whole study: The costimulatory receptor OX40 (CD134) was targeted by ivuxolimab, a fully human IgG2 agonistic monoclonal antibody. Patients were allowed to have had prior anti-PD-1, anti-PD-L1 or anti-CTLA-4 therapy, and 40% of the dose-escalation patients had been treated with checkpoint inhibitors. The monotherapy dose-escalation portion (N of about 50 patients) of the phase I ivuxolimab trial is reported in the paper. Partial responses occurred in three dose-escalation patients: two with cutaneous melanoma and one with hepatocellular carcinoma. Among the 50 to 55 dose-escalation patients, approximately 20 had hepatocellular carcinoma, roughly 15 melanoma, 9 renal cell carcinoma and 9 head and neck cancer. The purpose of peripheral TCRbeta sequencing was to test whether ivuxolimab changed TCR sequence diversity and led to clonal T-cell expansion. In the dose-escalation cohort, more than 75% of patients were male, and the mean age was approximately 64 years, with a range of about 23 to 85. Intravenous ivuxolimab was administered to patients every 2 weeks at six dose levels: 0.01, 0.1, 0.3, 1.5, 3 and 10 mg/kg.

The trial excluded patients who had a history of autoimmune disease or were on systemic immunosuppression. Peripheral blood for TCR sequencing was collected from all dose cohorts at baseline, on cycle 4 day 1, and on cycle 7 day 1. Samples were obtained from an open-label, multicenter, first-in-human phase I dose-escalation trial of ivuxolimab. Adults with locally advanced or metastatic melanoma, renal cell, hepatocellular, or head and neck squamous cell carcinoma were enrolled in the trial. CD4+ and CD8+ T cells were sorted separately from peripheral blood before TCR sequencing. The study at large found these results: Clonal expansion of both CD4+ and CD8+ blood T cells was observed from baseline to week 6 at doses 0.1 to 3.0 mg/kg. The antigen specificity of the peripheral T cells that underwent clonal expansion was not determined. Partial responders in the 0.1-3.0 mg/kg groups had among the lowest normalized peripheral clonal expansion, especially among CD8+ T cells. Low levels of normalized T-cell clonal expansion were also seen in some nonresponding patients. On average, CD8+ T cells showed more expanded clones than CD4+ T cells after ivuxolimab.

Genomic DNA was extracted from sorted cells for sequencing of the TCRbeta CDR3 region. The immunoSEQ Assay was used for sequencing of TCRbeta CDR3 regions. Sourced from immuneACCESS, this table was stored by TCRdb with only in-frame sequences that have V and J called. A share of the clones is absent; for the studies checked, an unresolved V gene accounts for under half, and the remainder has no known explanation. This sample is represented by 100,000 to 120,000 clones; approximately 90% of them were singletons. Under 0.85% of the sample belongs to the ten largest clones. V is cut by 5 bases and J by 8 bases, and the space between the germline ends is 15 bases. The CDR3 spans 13 residues, from the cysteine through the phenylalanine. The read is trimmed to its CDR3 DNA, 39 bases read in frame from base 1. The germline V gene supplies CDR1 SGHTA and CDR2 FQGTGA. This clone was recorded only once. Its antigen is not yet known. Nothing much larger sits one base from this clone, and base qualities are not available.

The source material was CD4+ or CD8+ T cells sorted from blood, sampled in a trial of the OX40 agonist ivuxolimab. The TCR comes from an adult with an advanced solid tumor such as melanoma, head and neck, liver or kidney cancer. The rearranged chain carries TRBV7-3 and TRBJ1-2, with TRBD1 tentatively as D gene (6 bases match). The nucleotide sequence reads TGTGCCAGCAGCCCCTTTCAGGGGCAGGGCTACACCTTC. Its translation is CASSPFQGQGYTF.